The next 14 T cell receptor beta chains were all read from a single sample in a study of T cells after yellow fever vaccination. Via MiXCR, TCRdb re-called the 5' RACE reads, giving one row per CDR3 protein. The data hold about 340,000 distinct CDR3 sequences, with around 13% observed a single time. The sample was CD4+ T cells sorted from PBMCs, taken 15 days after the yellow fever booster vaccination. The receptors were sampled from a man aged 18-30 years who received the YFV17D yellow fever vaccine.

This chain connects TRBV21-1 to TRBJ1-5; TRBD1, the table's D call, was not compared with the DNA. TRBV21-1 is recorded as a pseudogene. CDR3 length equals 16 residues. As DNA, the CDR3 is TGTGCCAGCAGCAAAAGCCCAGGGGCGAGCAATCAGCCCCAGCATTTT. Its translation is CASSKSPGASNQPQHF.

This chain uses TRBV12-3 or TRBV12-4 with TRBJ2-1, with 8 bases identical to TRBD2. The CDR3 is 17 amino acids. After removal of 5 bases from V and 6 bases from J, the junction contained 15 bases not matched to a gene. The CDR3 region has the DNA TGTGCCAGCAGTGACCTCCCTCGGGCGGGGGGCTTCAATGAGCAGTTCTTC. Amino acid sequence: CASSDLPRAGGFNEQFF.

The sample holds a few counts of this clonotype. The V and J genes are TRBV12-3 or TRBV12-4 and TRBJ2-3, with 13 bases identical to TRBD2. Germline trimming cut 5 bases from V and 2 bases from J; bases unmatched to any gene: 4. The CDR3 is 16 residues long. This CDR3 reads CASSRLAGGHTDTQYF. The CDR3 DNA reads as TGTGCCAGCAGTAGACTAGCGGGGGGCCACACAGATACGCAGTATTTT.

The chain recombines TRBV4-1 with TRBJ1-5; a weak D match, TRBD1 (5 bases). This CDR3 comprises 16 residues. Deletions cut 3 bases from V and 2 bases from J, with 14 bases between. Germline V CDR1 and CDR2: MGHRA, YSYEKL. The CDR3 region is CASSHPRRGGNQPQHF. Here the CDR3 DNA reads TGCGCCAGCAGCCACCCACGAAGAGGGGGCAATCAGCCCCAGCATTTT.

The rearrangement joins TRBV2 to TRBJ2-7, with 11 bases fitting TRBD1. V shed 3 bases and J 5 bases; nucleotides not matched to a gene: 3. The CDR3 spans 14 residues. CDR1 SNHLY and CDR2 FYNNEI come from the germline V gene. The CDR3 DNA is TGTGCCAGCAGTGAGGGACAGGGGGTGGACGAGCAGTACGTC. Translating it yields CASSEGQGVDEQYV.

There are a few counts of this clonotype. V is TRBV28 and J is TRBJ2-2, with D perhaps TRBD2 (6 bases). Germline CDR1 and CDR2: MDHEN and SYDVKM. There are 16 residues in the CDR3. The V and J ends lost 4 bases and 6 bases respectively, with 18 bases between them. In nucleotides, the CDR3 is TGTGCCAGCAGTTCCCCTCCGGGGGAAGCCGCCGGGGAGCTGTTTTTT. Encoded protein: CASSSPPGEAAGELFF.

The sample holds a few counts of this clonotype. V usage is TRBV10-3 and J usage is TRBJ2-2; 12 positions agree with TRBD2. This CDR3 is built from 19 residues. With V trimmed by 3 bases and J by 5 bases, 13 bases remained unmatched. Germline V lookup: CDR1 ENHRY, CDR2 SYGVKD. The DNA for the CDR3 is TGTGCCATCAGTGACTATCGGACTAGCGGGGCCTCGGGGACCGGGGAGCTGTTTTTT. This encodes CAISDYRTSGASGTGELFF.

This rearrangement joins TRBV4-1 to TRBJ2-2; weak D call: TRBD1 (6 bases). This CDR3 is 14 amino acids long. The germline gives CDR1 MGHRA, CDR2 YSYEKL. The ends were cut back, 3 bases at V and 3 bases at J, with 8 bases in the middle. The CDR3 sequence is CASSQGADTGELFF. CDR3 coding DNA: TGCGCCAGCAGCCAGGGGGCGGACACCGGGGAGCTGTTTTTT.

This clonotype was counted at least ten times. J is TRBJ1-5 and V is TRBV6-1, with a possible D match to TRBD1 (5 bases). Germline CDR1 MNHNS, CDR2 SASEGT. The CDR3 contains 14 residues. V dropped 1 base and J dropped 2 bases, with 6 bases sitting between them. CDR3 in amino acids: CASSEGGGNQPQHF. The CDR3 nucleotides read TGTGCCAGCAGTGAAGGAGGGGGCAATCAGCCCCAGCATTTT.

This clonotype was observed a handful of times. The chain carries TRBV7-9 and TRBJ1-1, with D hard to call. Trimming stripped 3 bases from V and 5 bases from J, with 13 bases between. Germline-derived CDR1 and CDR2 are SEHNR and FQNEAQ (reference sequence). The CDR3 length is 14 residues. The CDR3 nucleotides are TGTGCCAGCAGCTTGACGAACCCGGGTACTGAAGCTTTCTTT. Translation: CASSLTNPGTEAFF.

This clonotype was recorded a few times. The gene calls are TRBV7-8 and TRBJ2-3, with D possibly matching TRBD1 (5 bases). Deletions cut 6 bases from V and 3 bases from J, with 16 bases between. This CDR3 has 15 amino acids. Germline V gene data show CDR1 as SGHVS and CDR2 as FQNEAQ. The CDR3 region has the DNA TGTGCCAGCAGGCCACGGTGGGGCCGTACAGATACGCAGTATTTT. Protein product: CASRPRWGRTDTQYF.

This clonotype turned up a few times. This rearrangement joins TRBV6-6 to TRBJ1-2; D uncertain. V shed 6 bases and J shed 4 bases, with 21 bases lying between them. The CDR3 contains 16 residues. Germline CDR1 is MNHNY and CDR2 is SVGAGI (reference sequence). The CDR3 DNA is TGTGCCAGCAGCCCCGACGGGCAGGCCCTGATCTATGGCTACACCTTC. Protein: CASSPDGQALIYGYTF.

The rearrangement links TRBV15 to TRBJ2-5; D gene uncertain. The germline gives CDR1 LNHNV, CDR2 YYDKDF (reference sequence). CDR3 size: 16 residues. Trimming cost V 3 bases and J 5 bases, with 19 bases left between them. CDR3 residues: CATSRAVPRWRETQYF. The CDR3 DNA reads as TGTGCCACCAGCAGGGCAGTTCCTCGCTGGCGGGAGACCCAGTACTTC. The complete variable domain, with remaining parts taken from reference TRBV15 and TRBJ2-5, reads DAMVIQNPRYQVTQFGKPVTLSCSQTLNHNVMYWYQQKSSQAPKLLFHYYDKDFNNEADTPDNFQSRRPNTSFCFLDIRSPGLGDTAMYLCATSRAVPRWRETQYFGPGTRLLVL.

The genes are TRBV30 and TRBJ1-1; D may be TRBD1 (6 bases). The length of the CDR3 is 15 residues. V gave up 2 bases and J gave up 4 bases, with 17 bases separating them. CDR1 and CDR2 from the germline V gene are GTSNPN and SVGIG (reference sequence). This CDR3 is CAWSLRRGVSTEAFF. CDR3 DNA sequence: TGTGCCTGGAGTCTCAGGAGGGGGGTGTCCACTGAAGCTTTCTTT.